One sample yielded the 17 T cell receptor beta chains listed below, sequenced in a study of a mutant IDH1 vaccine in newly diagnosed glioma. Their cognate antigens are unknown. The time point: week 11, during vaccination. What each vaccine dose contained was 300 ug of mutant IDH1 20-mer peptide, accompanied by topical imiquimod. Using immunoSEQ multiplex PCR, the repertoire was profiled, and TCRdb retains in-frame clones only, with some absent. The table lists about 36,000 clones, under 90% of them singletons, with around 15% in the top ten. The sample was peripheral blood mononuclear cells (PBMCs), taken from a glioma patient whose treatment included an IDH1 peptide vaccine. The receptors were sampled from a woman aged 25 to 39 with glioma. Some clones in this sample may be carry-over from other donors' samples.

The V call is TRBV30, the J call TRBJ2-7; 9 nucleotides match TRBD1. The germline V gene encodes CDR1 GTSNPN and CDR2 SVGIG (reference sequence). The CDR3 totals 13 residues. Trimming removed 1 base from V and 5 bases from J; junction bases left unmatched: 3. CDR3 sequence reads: CAWSAGTGNEQYF. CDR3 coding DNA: TGTGCCTGGAGTGCTGGGACAGGGAACGAGCAGTACTTC.

The CDR3 bases are TGTGCCAGCTCACAACCGGGCGAGAGCACAGATACGCAGTATTTT. This translates into CASSQPGESTDTQYF. The J gene is TRBJ2-3, the V gene TRBV18; no clear D gene. This CDR3 is built from 15 residues. Deletions cut 4 bases from V and 0 bases from J, with 11 bases between. Germline assignment: CDR1 KGHSH and CDR2 LQKENI.

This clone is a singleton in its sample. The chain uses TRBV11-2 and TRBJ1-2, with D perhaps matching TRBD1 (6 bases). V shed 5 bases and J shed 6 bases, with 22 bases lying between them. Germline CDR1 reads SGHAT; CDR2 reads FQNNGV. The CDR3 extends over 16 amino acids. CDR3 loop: CASSPLTGILVHGYTF. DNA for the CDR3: TGTGCCAGCAGCCCCCTCACAGGGATCCTTGTACATGGCTACACCTTC. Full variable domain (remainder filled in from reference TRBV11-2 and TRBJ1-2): EAGVAQSPRYKIIEKRQSVAFWCNPISGHATLYWYQQILGQGPKLLIQFQNNGVVDDSQLPKDRFSAERLKGVDSTLKIQPAKLEDSAVYLCASSPLTGILVHGYTFGSGTRLTVV.

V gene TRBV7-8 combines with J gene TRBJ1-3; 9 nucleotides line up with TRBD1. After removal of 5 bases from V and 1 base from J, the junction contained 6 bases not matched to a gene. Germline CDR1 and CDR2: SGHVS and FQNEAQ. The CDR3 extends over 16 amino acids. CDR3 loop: CASSPTGGASGNTIYF. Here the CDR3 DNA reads TGTGCCAGCAGCCCAACAGGGGGCGCATCTGGAAACACCATATATTTT.

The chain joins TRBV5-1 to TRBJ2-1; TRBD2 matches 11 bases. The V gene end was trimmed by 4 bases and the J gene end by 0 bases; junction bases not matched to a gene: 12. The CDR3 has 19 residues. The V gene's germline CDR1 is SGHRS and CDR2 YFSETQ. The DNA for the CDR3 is TGCGCCAGCAGCCCCTCTGGACTAGCGGGCAAGAACTCCTACAATGAGCAGTTCTTC. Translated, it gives CASSPSGLAGKNSYNEQFF.

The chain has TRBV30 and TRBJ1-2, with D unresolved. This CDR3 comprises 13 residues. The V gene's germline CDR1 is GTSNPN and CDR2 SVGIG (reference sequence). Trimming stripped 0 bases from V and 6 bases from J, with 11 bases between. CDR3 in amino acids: CAWSVPGVDGYTF. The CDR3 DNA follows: TGTGCCTGGAGTGTACCTGGGGTAGATGGCTACACCTTC.

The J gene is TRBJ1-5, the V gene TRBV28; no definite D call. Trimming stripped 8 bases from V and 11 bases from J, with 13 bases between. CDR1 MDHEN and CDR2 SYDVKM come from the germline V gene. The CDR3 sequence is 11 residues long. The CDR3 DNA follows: TGTGCCAGCGAGACGGCCGGTGCCCAGCATTTT. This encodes CASETAGAQHF.

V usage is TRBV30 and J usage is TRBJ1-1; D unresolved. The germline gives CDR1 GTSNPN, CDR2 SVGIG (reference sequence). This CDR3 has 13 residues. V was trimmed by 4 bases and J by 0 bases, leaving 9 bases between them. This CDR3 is CAWTRQLNTEAFF. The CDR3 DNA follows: TGTGCCTGGACGCGGCAGTTGAACACTGAAGCTTTCTTT.

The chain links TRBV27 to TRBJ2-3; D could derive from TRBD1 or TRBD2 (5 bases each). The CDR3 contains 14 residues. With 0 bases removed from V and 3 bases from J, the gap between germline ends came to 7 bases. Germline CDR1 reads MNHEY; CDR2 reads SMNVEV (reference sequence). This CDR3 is CASSLSWGTDTQYF. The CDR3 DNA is TGTGCCAGCAGTTTATCATGGGGGACAGATACGCAGTATTTT.

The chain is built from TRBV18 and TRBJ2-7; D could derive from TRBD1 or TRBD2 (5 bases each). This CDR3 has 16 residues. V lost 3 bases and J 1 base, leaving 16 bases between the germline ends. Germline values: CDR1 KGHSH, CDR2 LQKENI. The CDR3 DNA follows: TGTGCCAGCTCACCGTCCGAGAGGGGTCGTTCCTACGAGCAGTACTTC. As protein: CASSPSERGRSYEQYF.

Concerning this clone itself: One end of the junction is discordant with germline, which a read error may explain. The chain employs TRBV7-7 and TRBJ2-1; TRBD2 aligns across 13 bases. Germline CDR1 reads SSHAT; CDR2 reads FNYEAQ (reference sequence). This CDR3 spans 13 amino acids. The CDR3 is CASSEGLAGEQFF. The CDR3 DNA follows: TGTGCTAGCAGCGAGGGACTAGCGGGAGAGCAGTTCTTC.

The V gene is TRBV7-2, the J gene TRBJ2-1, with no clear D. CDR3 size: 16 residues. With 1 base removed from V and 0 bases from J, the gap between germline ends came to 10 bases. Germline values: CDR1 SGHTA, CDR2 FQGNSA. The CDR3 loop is CASSLEGFSSYNEQFF. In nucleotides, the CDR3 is TGTGCCAGCAGCTTAGAAGGGTTTAGCTCCTACAATGAGCAGTTCTTC.

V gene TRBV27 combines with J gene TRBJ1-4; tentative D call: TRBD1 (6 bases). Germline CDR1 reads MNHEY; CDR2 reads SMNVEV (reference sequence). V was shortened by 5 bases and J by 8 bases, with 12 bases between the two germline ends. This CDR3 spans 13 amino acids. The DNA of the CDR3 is TGTGCCAGCAGTCTCCAAGGACAGGAAAAACTGTTTTTT. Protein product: CASSLQGQEKLFF.

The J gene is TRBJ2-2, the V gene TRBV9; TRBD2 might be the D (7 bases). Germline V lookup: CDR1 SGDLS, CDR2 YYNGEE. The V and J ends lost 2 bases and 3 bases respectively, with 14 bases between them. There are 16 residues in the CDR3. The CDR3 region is CASSVNRAGDTGELFF. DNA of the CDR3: TGTGCCAGCAGCGTGAACAGGGCGGGGGACACCGGGGAGCTGTTTTTT.

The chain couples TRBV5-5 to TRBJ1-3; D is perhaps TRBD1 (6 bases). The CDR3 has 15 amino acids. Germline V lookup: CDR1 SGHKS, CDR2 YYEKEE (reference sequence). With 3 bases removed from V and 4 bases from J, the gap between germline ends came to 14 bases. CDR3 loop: CASSSPTGYGNTIYF. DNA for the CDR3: TGTGCCAGCAGCTCACCTACAGGGTACGGAAACACCATATATTTT.

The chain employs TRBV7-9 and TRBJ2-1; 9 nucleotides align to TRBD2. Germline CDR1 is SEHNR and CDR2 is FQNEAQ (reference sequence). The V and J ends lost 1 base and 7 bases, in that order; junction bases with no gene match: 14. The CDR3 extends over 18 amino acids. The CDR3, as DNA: TGTGCCAGCAGCTTAGTAATGTTGCGGGAGGGCCTAGGGAATGAGCAGTTCTTC. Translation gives CASSLVMLREGLGNEQFF.

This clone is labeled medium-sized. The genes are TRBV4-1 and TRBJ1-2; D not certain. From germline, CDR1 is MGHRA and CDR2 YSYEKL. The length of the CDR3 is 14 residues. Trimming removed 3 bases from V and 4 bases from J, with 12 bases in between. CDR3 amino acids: CASSHGEEGYGYTF. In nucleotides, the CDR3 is TGCGCCAGCAGCCACGGGGAAGAGGGCTATGGCTACACCTTC.